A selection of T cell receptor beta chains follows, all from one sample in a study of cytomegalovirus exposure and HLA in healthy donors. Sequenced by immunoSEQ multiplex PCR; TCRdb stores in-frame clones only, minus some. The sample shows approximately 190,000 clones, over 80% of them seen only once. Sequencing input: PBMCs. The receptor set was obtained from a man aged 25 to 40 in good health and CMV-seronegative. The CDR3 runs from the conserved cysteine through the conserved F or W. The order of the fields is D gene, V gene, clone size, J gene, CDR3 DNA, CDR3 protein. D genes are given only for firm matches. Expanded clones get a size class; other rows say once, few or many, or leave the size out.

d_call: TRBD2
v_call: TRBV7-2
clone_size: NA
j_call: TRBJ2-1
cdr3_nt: TGTGCCAGCAGCTTGGCGGGGGGGGCAAATGAGCAGTTCTTC
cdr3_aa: CASSLAGGANEQFF

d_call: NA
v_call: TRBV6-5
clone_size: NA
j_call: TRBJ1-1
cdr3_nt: TGTGCCAGCGGACGGAACAGGGATCGGGACACTGAAGCTTTCTTT
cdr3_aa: CASGRNRDRDTEAFF

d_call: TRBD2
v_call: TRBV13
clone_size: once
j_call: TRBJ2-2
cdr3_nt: TGTGCCAGCCGAGAGACGGGGAGCGGGGGACCCTTTAGGGGGGAGCTGTTTTTT
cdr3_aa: CASRETGSGGPFRGELFF

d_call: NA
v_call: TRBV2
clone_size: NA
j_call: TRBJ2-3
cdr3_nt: TGTGCCAGCAGTGAAGCGCGTCTAGCCTCCACAGATACGCAGTATTTT
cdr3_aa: CASSEARLASTDTQYF

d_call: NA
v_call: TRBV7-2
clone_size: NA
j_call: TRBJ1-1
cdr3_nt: TGTGCCAGCAGCTCCTCCCCAGGGTCGAACACTGAAGCTTTCTTT
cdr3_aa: CASSSSPGSNTEAFF

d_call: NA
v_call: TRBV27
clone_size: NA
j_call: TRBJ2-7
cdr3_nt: TGTGCCAGCAGTTTATGGCCGTCCAGGCGCTCCTACGAGCAGTACTTC
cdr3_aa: CASSLWPSRRSYEQYF

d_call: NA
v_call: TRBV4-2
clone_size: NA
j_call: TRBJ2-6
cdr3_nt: TGTGCCAGCAGCCAAGGGAGTAGCGAAATCTCTGGGGCCAACGTCCTGACTTTC
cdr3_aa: CASSQGSSEISGANVLTF

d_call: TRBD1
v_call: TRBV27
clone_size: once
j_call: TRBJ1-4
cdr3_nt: TGTGCCAGCAGTCGAACCGGGACAGGTTTATTAGCAACTAATGAAAAACTGTTTTTT
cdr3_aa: CASSRTGTGLLATNEKLFF

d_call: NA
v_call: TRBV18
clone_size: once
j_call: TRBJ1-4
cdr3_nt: TGTGCCAGCTCACCACTACAGGGATCAAGTGAAAAACTGTTTTTT
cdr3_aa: CASSPLQGSSEKLFF

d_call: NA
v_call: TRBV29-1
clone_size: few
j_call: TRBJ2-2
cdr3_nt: TGCAGCGTCGCTGACTTCGCGGGGGCCTACACCGGGGAGCTGTTTTTT
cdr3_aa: CSVADFAGAYTGELFF

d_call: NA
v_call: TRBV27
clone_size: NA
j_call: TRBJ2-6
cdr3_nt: TGTGCCAGCAGTTGGTTGCCTGGGGCCAACGGCCTGACTTTC
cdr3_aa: CASSWLPGANGLTF

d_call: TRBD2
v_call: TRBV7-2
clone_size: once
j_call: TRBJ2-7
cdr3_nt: TGTGCCAGCACCCCAGCGGGACCCTCCTACGAGCAGTACTTC
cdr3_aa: CASTPAGPSYEQYF

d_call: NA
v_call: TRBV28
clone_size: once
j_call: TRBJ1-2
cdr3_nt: TGTGCCAGCAGTGAGCCGAACGAGGGCTACACCTTC
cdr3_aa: CASSEPNEGYTF

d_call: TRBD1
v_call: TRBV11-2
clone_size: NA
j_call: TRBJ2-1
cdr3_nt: TGTGCCAGCAGCCTCGCCCGGACAGGGACGTCCTACAATGAGCAGTTCTTC
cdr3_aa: CASSLARTGTSYNEQFF

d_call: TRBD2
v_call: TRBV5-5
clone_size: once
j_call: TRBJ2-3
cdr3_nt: TGTGCCAGCAGCATCGCGGGGGGCAGCACAGATACGCAGTATTTT
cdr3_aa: CASSIAGGSTDTQYF

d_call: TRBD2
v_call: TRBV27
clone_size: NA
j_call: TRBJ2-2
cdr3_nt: TGTGCCAGCAGTTTCCTAGCGGGAGGGCATCCGAGGGGCGGGGAGCTGTTTTTT
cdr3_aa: CASSFLAGGHPRGGELFF

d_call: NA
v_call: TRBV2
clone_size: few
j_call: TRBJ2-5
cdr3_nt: TGTGCCAGCAGAACTGGAGTCGGGGAGACCCAGTACTTC
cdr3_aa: CASRTGVGETQYF

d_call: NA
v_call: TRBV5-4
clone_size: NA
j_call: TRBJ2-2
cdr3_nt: TGTGCCAGCAGCTTCGGCAGGACGAACACCGGGGAGCTGTTTTTT
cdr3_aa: CASSFGRTNTGELFF

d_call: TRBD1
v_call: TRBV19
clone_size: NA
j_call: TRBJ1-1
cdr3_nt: TGTGCCAGTAGATGGGACAGGGCGACTGAAGCTTTCTTT
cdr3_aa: CASRWDRATEAFF

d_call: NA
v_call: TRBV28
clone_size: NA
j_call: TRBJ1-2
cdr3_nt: TGTGCCAGCAGTTTAGGGCAGCAAAACTATGGCTACACCTTC
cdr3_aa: CASSLGQQNYGYTF

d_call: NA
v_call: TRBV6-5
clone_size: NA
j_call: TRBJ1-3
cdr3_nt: TGTGCCAGCAGTTACGACAGGACCTCTGGAAACACCATATATTTT
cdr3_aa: CASSYDRTSGNTIYF

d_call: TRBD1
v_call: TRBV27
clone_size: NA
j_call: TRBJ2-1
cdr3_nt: TGTGCCAGCCGTCTGACAGGGCTCTACAATGAGCAGTTCTTC
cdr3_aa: CASRLTGLYNEQFF

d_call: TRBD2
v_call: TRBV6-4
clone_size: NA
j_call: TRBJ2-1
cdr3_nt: TGTGCCAGCAGTGACGGACTAGCGGGAGACGAGCAGTTCTTC
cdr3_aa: CASSDGLAGDEQFF

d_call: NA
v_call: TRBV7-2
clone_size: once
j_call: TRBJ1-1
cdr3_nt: TGTGCCAGCAGCTCCAGACAGGACACTGAAGCTTTCTTT
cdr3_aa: CASSSRQDTEAFF

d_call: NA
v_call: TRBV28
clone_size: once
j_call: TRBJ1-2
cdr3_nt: TGTGCCAGCAGTTTTGGGGGGTACGGCTACACCTTC
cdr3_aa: CASSFGGYGYTF

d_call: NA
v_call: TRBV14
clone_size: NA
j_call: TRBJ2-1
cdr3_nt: TGTGCCAGCAGCCCGACCCGGGGTTATCAAATCTTC
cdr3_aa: CASSPTRGYQIF

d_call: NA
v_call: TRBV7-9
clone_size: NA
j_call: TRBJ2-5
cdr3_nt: TGTGCCAGCAGCTTAGACCGGGAGCAGTACTTC
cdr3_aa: CASSLDREQYF

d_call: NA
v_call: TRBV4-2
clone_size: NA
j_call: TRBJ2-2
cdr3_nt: TGTGCCAGCAGCCAGGTGAGCGTACAGGGAAGGAACACCGGGAAGCTGTTTTTT
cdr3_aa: CASSQVSVQGRNTGKLFF

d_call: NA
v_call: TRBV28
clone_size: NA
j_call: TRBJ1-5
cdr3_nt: TGTGCCAGCAGGGGCCCCCGTAATCAGCCCCAGCATTTT
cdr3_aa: CASRGPRNQPQHF

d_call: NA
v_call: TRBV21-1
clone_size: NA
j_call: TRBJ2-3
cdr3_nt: TGTGCCAGCAGTCTTCCTCATTCGGGACAGGGAGCCGGCACAGATACGCAGTATTTT
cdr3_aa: CASSLPHSGQGAGTDTQYF

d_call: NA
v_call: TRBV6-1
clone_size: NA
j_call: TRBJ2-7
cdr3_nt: TGTGCCAGCCGATCACCGGACGAGCAGTACTTC
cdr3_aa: CASRSPDEQYF

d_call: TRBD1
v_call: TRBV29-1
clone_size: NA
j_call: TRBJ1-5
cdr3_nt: TGCAGCGCTAGGACAGGGGGCAATCAGCCCCAGCATTTT
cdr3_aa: CSARTGGNQPQHF

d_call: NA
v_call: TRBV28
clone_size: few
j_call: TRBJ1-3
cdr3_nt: TGTGCCAGCACCGGGTCCCATATCTCTGGAAACACCATATATTTT
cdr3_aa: CASTGSHISGNTIYF

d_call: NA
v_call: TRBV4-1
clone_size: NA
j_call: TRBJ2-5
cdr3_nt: TGCGCCAGCAGCCCGGGGGGCCGAGAGACCCAGTACTTC
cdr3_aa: CASSPGGRETQYF

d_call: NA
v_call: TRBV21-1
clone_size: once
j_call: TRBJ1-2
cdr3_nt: TGTGCCAGCAGCAAAGCGCTGGGAGGGGGGAATCTTCGGGCTAACTATGGCTACACCTTC
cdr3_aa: CASSKALGGGNLRANYGYTF

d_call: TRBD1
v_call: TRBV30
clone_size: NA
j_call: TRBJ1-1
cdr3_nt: TGTGCCTGGACCAGACAGGGAATTAACACTGAAGCTTTCTTT
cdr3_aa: CAWTRQGINTEAFF

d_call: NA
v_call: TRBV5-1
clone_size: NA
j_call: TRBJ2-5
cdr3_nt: TGCGCCAGCAGCTTGGAGCTCCAGGTGCCGCAAGAGACCCAGTACTTC
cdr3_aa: CASSLELQVPQETQYF

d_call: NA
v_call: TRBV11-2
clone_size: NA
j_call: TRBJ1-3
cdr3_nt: TGTGCCAGCAGCCAGTTATACAACTCTGGAAACACCATATATTTT
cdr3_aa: CASSQLYNSGNTIYF

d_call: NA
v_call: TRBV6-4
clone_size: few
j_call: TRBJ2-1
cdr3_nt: TGTGCCAGCAGTGACTCTCTGGAGCGCTCTGGTGCGCAGTTCTTC
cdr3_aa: CASSDSLERSGAQFF

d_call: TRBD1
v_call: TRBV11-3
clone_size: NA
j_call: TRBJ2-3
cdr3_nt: TGTGCCAGCAGCCGCTCAGGGACAGGAATGGATACGCAGTATTTT
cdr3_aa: CASSRSGTGMDTQYF